This TCR beta chain derives from a study of T cell changes during pregnancy in multiple sclerosis. Using immunoSEQ multiplex PCR, the repertoire was profiled, and TCRdb retains in-frame clones only, with some absent. The sample has around 88,000 clones, under 95% seen once. The CDR3 spans 15 residues. V shed 4 bases and J shed 0 bases, with 10 bases lying between them. CDR1 and CDR2 from the germline V gene are SGHNT and YYREEE (reference sequence). This chain links TRBV5-4 with TRBJ2-2, with D uncertain. The sample was peripheral blood, taken after pregnancy. This TCR was recovered from a female donor in good health, enrolled as a control in a pregnancy study. DNA for the CDR3: TGTGCCAGCAGCCATTTTACGGCGAACACCGGGGAGCTGTTTTTT. Amino acid sequence: CASSHFTANTGELFF.